This TCR beta chain was recorded in a study of T-cell memory formation after mild COVID-19. TCRdb recomputed calls from the 5' RACE reads with MiXCR, one row per CDR3 protein. This table has about 150,000 distinct CDR3 sequences, approximately 26% appearing once. Germline CDR1 reads LGHDT; CDR2 reads YNNKEL (reference sequence). The J segment lost 5 bases and the V segment lost 0 bases, leaving 4 bases of the junction unmatched. The CDR3 has 14 residues. The TCR was taken from an adult woman who had mild COVID-19 (a few samples of this study predate the infection). Cell type and time point are not known. This chain joins TRBV3-1 and TRBJ2-7; 7 bases are shared with TRBD2. Input material: PBMCs or a T cell subset sorted from them (not recorded which). CDR3 sequence (DNA): TGTGCCAGCAGCCAAGATCTGGCGGGGGACGAGCAGTACTTC. It is translated as CASSQDLAGDEQYF.